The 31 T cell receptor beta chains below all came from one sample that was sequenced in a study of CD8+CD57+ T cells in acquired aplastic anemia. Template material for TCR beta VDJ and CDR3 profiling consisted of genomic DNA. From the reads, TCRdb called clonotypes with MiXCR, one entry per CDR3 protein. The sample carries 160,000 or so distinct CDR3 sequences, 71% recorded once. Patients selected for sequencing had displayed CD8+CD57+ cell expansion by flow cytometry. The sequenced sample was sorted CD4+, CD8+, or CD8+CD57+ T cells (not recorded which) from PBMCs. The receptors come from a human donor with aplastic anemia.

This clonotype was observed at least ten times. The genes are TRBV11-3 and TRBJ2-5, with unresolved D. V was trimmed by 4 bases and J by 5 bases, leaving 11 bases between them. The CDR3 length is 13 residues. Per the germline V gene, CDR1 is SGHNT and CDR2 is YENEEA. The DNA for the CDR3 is TGTGCCAGCAGCTCCCGGTTAGATGAGACCCAGTACTTC. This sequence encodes CASSSRLDETQYF. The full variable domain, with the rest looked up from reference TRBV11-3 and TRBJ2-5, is EAGVVQSPRYKIIEKKQPVAFWCNPISGHNTLYWYLQNLGQGPELLIRYENEEAVDDSQLPKDRFSAERLKGVDSTLKIQPAELGDSAVYLCASSSRLDETQYFGPGTRLLVL.

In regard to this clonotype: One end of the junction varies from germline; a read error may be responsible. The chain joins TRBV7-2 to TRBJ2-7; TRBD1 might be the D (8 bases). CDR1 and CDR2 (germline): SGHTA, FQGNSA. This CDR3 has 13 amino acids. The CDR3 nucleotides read TGTGCCAGCAGCTTAGCGGGTACAGGGGGGGAGGACTTC. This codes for CASSLAGTGGEDF.

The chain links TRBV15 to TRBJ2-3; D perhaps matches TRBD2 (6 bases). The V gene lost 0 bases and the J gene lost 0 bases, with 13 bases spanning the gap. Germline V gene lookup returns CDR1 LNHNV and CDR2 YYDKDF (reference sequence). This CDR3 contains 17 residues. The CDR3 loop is CATSRDRRLVSTDTQYF. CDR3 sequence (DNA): TGTGCCACCAGCAGAGATAGGAGACTAGTGAGCACAGATACGCAGTATTTT.

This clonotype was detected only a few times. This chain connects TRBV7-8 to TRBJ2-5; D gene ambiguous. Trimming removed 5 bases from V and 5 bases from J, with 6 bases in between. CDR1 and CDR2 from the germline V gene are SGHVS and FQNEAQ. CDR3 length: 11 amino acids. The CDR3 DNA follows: TGTGCCAGCAGCCAAAGGGAGACCCAGTACTTC. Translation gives CASSQRETQYF.

DNA of the CDR3: TGTGCCAGCAGCTTACTCGGTTCAGGGAGGAACACTGAAGCTTTCTTT. It specifies CASSLLGSGRNTEAFF. The chain combines TRBV7-2 with TRBJ1-1; maybe TRBD1 (5 bases). Germline V CDR1 and CDR2: SGHTA, FQGNSA. V lost 2 bases and J lost 1, with 14 bases in between. The CDR3 spans 16 residues.

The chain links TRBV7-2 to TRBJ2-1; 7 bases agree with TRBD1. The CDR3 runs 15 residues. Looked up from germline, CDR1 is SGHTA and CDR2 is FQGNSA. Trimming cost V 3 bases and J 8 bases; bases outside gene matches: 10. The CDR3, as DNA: TGTGCCAGCAGCTTTCAACAGGGGTTTGTCGATGAGCAGTTCTTC. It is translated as CASSFQQGFVDEQFF. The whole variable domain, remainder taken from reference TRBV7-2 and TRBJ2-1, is GAGVSQSPSNKVTEKGKDVELRCDPISGHTALYWYRQSLGQGLEFLIYFQGNSAPDKSGLPSDRFSAERTGGSVSTLTIQRTQQEDSAVYLCASSFQQGFVDEQFFGPGTRLTVL.

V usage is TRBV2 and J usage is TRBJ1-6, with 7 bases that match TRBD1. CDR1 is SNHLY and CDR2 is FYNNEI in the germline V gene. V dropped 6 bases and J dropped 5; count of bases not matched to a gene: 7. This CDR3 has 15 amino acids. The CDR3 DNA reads TGTGCCAGCAGGGAGACAGGGTGGGATAATTCACCCCTCCACTTT. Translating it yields CASRETGWDNSPLHF.

CDR3 DNA sequence: TGTGCCAGCAGCCTAGGGGAATCCTACGAGCAGTACTTC. This gives the protein CASSLGESYEQYF. The J gene is TRBJ2-7, the V gene TRBV5-6; D perhaps matches TRBD1 (5 bases). The CDR3 contains 13 residues. V was cut by 4 bases and J by 1 base, with 9 bases left in between. Per germline, CDR1 SGHDT and CDR2 YYEEEE.

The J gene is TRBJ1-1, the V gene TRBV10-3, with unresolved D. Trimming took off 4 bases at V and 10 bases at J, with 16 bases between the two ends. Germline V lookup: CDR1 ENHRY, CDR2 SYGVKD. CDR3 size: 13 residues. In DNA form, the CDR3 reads TGTGCCATCAGTGTAATCCAAGCGTCTGGAGCTTTCTTT. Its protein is CAISVIQASGAFF.

DNA for the CDR3: TGTGCCAGTAGTATACAGGGGAACACCGGGGAGCTGTTTTTT. It codes for CASSIQGNTGELFF. This chain joins TRBV19 and TRBJ2-2; possibly TRBD1 for D (5 bases). The CDR3 is 14 residues long. The V gene lost 2 bases and the J gene lost 1 base, with 5 bases spanning the gap. Per the germline V gene, CDR1 is LNHDA and CDR2 is SQIVND (reference sequence).

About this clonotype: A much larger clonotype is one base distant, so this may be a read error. The CDR3 DNA reads TGTGCCAGCAGCGCCCGCCCTGTAAGGGGCAGGGTAGCCACCGGGGAGCTGTTTTTT. This translates into CASSARPVRGRVATGELFF. This rearrangement joins TRBV9 to TRBJ2-2; D might be TRBD1 (5 bases). The germline gives CDR1 SGDLS, CDR2 YYNGEE. CDR3 length equals 19 residues. V was pared by 3 bases and J by 4 bases, with 25 bases between.

This CDR3 is CSAKTGTSDYEQYF. CDR3 DNA sequence: TGCAGTGCCAAAACAGGGACTAGCGACTACGAGCAGTACTTC. The gene calls are TRBV20-1 and TRBJ2-7; 10 bases are a match to TRBD2. Looked up from germline, CDR1 is DFQATT and CDR2 is SNEGSKA (reference sequence). V gave up 6 bases and J gave up 3 bases; unmatched junction bases: 8. The CDR3 has 14 amino acids.

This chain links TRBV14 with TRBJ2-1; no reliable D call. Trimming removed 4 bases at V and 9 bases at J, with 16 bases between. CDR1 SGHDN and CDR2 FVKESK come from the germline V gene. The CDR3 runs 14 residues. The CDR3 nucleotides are TGTGCCAGCAGCCCCTTTCAGGTCCCAGTTGAGCAGTTCTTC. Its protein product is CASSPFQVPVEQFF. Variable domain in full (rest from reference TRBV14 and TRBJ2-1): EAGVTQFPSHSVIEKGQTVTLRCDPISGHDNLYWYRRVMGKEIKFLLHFVKESKQDESGMPNNRFLAERTGGTYSTLKVQPAELEDSGVYFCASSPFQVPVEQFFGPGTRLTVL.

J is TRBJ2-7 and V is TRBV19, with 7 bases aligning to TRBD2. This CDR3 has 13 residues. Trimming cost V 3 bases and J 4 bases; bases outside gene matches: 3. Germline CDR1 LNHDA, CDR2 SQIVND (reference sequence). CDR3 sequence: CASSMGGKYEQYF. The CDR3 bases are TGTGCCAGTAGTATGGGAGGGAAGTACGAGCAGTACTTC.

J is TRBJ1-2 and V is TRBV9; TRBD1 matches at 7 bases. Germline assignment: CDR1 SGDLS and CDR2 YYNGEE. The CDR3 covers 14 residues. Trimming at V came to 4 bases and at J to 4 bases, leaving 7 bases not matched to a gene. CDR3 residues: CASSPTGQIYGYTF. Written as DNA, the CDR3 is TGTGCCAGCAGCCCTACGGGACAGATCTATGGCTACACCTTC. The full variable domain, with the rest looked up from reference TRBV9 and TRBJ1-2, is DSGVTQTPKHLITATGQRVTLRCSPRSGDLSVYWYQQSLDQGLQFLIQYYNGEERAKGNILERFSAQQFPDLHSELNLSSLELGDSALYFCASSPTGQIYGYTFGSGTRLTVV.

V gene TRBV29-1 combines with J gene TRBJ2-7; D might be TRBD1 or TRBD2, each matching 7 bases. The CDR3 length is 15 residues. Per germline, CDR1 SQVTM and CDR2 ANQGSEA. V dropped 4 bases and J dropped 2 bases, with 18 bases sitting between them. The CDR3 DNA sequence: TGCAGCGTTGCGGGGGGCCGGGACAGCCCCTACGAGCAGTACTTC. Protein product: CSVAGGRDSPYEQYF.

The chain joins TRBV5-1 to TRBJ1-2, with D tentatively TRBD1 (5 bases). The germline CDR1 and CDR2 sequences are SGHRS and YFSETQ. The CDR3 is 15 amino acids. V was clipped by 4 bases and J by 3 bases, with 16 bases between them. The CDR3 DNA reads TGCGCCAGCAGCCCGGGACCTGCGCCCCACTATGGCTACACCTTC. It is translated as CASSPGPAPHYGYTF.

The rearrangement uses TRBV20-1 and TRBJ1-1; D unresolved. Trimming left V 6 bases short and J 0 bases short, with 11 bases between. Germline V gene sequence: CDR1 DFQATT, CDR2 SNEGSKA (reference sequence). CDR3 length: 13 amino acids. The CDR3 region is CSAGRHVNTEAFF. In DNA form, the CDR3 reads TGCAGTGCCGGCCGACACGTGAACACTGAAGCTTTCTTT.

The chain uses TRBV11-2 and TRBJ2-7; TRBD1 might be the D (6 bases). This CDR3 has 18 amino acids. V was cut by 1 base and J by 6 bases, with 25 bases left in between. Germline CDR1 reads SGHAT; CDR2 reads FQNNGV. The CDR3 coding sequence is TGTGCCAGCAGCTTAGTTCGTATTCGTGAGGGACAACCCCTCGAGCAGTACTTC. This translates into CASSLVRIREGQPLEQYF.

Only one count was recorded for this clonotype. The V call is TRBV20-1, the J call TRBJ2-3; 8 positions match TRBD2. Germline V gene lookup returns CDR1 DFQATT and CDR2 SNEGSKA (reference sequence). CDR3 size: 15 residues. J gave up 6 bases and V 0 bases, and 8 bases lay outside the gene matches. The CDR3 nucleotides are TGCAGTGCTAGAGATATAAGCGGGAGCGTCGATACGCAGTATTTT. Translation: CSARDISGSVDTQYF.

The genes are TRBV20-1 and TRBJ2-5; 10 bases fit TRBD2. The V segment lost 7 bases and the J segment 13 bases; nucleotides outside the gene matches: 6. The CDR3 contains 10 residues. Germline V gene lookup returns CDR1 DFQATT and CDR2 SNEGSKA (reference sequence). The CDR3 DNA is TGCAGTGGTTCTAGCGGGAGTCGGTACTTC. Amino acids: CSGSSGSRYF.

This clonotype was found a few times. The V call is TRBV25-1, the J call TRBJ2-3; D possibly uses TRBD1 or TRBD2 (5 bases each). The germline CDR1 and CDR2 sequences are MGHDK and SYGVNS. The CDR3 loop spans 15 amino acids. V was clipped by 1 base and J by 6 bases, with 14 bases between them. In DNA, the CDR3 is TGTGCCAGCAGTGAATCGGGGCGGTCGGGGGATACGCAGTATTTT. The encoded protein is CASSESGRSGDTQYF.

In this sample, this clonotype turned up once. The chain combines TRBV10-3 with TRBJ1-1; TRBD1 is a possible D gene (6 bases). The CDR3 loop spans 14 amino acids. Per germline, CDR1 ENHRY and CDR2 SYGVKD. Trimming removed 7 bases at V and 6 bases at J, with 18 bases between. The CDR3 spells CAIKRDTINPEAFF. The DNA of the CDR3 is TGTGCCATCAAGCGGGACACCATCAACCCTGAAGCTTTCTTT.

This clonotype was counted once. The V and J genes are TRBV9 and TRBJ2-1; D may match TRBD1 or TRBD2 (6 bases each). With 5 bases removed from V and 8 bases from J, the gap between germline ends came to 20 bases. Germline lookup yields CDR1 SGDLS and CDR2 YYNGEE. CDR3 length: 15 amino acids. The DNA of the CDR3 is TGTGCCAGCAGTAGGGTAGGGAATAGGGGGGATGAGCAGTTCTTC. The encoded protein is CASSRVGNRGDEQFF.

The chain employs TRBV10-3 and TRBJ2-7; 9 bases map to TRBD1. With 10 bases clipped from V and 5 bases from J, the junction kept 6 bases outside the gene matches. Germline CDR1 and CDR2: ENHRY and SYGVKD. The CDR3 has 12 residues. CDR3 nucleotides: TGTGCCACCCAGGGACAGGGCAACGAGCAGTACTTC. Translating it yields CATQGQGNEQYF.

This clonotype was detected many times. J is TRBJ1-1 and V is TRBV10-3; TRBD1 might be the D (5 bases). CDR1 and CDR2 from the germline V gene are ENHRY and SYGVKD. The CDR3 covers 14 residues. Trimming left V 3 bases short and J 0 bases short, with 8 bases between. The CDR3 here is CAISEPGLNTEAFF. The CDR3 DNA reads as TGTGCCATCAGTGAACCGGGACTGAACACTGAAGCTTTCTTT.

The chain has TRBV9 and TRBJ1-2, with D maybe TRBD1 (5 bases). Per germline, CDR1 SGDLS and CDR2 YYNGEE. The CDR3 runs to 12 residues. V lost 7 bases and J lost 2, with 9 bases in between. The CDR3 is CASDSENYGYTF. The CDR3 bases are TGTGCCAGCGACAGTGAGAACTATGGCTACACCTTC.

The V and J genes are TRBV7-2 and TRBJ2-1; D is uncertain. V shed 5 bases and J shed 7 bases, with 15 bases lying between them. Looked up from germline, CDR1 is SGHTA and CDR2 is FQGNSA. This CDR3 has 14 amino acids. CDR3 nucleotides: TGTGCCAGCAGCCCGTGGACCCCTGGAAATGAGCAGTTCTTC. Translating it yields CASSPWTPGNEQFF.

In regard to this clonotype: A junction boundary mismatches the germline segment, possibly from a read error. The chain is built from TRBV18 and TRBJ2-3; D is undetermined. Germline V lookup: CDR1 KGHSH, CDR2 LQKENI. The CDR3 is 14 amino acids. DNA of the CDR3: TGTGCCAGCTCACGAAGGGTTAGCACAAATACGCAGTATTTT. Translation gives CASSRRVSTNTQYF.

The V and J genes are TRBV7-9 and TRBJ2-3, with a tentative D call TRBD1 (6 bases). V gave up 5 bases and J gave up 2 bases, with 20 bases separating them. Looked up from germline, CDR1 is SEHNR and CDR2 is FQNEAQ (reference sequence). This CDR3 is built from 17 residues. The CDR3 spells CASSPKTGEGYTDTQYF. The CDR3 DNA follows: TGTGCCAGCAGCCCTAAGACAGGTGAAGGCTACACAGATACGCAGTATTTT.

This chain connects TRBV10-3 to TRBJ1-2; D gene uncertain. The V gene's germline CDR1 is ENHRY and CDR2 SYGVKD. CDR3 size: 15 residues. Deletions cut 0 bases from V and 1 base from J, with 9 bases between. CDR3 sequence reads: CAISESAKNNYGYTF. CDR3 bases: TGTGCCATCAGTGAGTCTGCAAAGAATAACTATGGCTACACCTTC.